This T cell receptor beta chain was observed in a study of shared clonotypes between healthy human individuals. Sequencing was performed with immunoSEQ multiplex PCR; in TCRdb, only in-frame clones are kept and a portion is missing. The sample lists 470,000 or so clones; 78% were seen once. The CDR3 extends over 12 amino acids. Per the germline V gene, CDR1 is LNHDA and CDR2 is SQIVND (reference sequence). Trimming shortened V by 1 base and J by 7 bases, and 7 bases separated the two germline ends. The TCR sequence derives from a woman in her 40s in good health. Some clones in this sample may be carry-over from other donors' samples. Specimen: PBMCs. This chain uses TRBV19 with TRBJ1-1; no clear D. CDR3 residues: CASSIGAIEAFF. CDR3 in DNA: TGTGCCAGTAGTATAGGCGCCATTGAAGCTTTCTTT.